This T cell receptor beta chain was sequenced in a study of CD8 T cells in Susac syndrome. Blood CD8+ and CD4+ T cells underwent high-throughput TCR beta sequencing. It was negative isolation that provided the CD8+ and CD4+ T cells, whereas TEMRA cells were enriched by FACS. Between the trimmed V and J ends, which lost 6 bases and 7 bases, there was a span of 19 bases. CDR3 length equals 13 residues. Germline V lookup: CDR1 DFQATT, CDR2 SNEGSKA (reference sequence). Reverse transcription of about 0.5 to 1 ug RNA was performed with random hexamers. TCR beta CDR3 was amplified by immunoSEQ multiplex PCR. This amplification extended across 54 Vbeta and 13 Jbeta segments. MiXCR was run by TCRdb on the immunoSEQ multiplex PCR reads, yielding one entry per CDR3 protein. Among about 240,000 distinct CDR3 sequences listed, about 96% were seen once.

The receptor was derived from a human donor with Susac syndrome. The chain couples TRBV20-1 to TRBJ2-7, with D unresolved. Sequencing input: CD4+ T cells from PBMCs. The CDR3 sequence is CSALESTPGEQYF. CDR3 DNA: TGCAGTGCGCTGGAGTCGACCCCCGGTGAGCAGTACTTC.